This is a list of T cell receptor beta chains from one sample in a study of T cells in Graves' hyperthyroidism and ophthalmopathy. Each CDR3 protein is one row after TCRdb ran MiXCR on the multiplex PCR reads. The sample shows approximately 530,000 distinct CDR3 sequences, 16% of them seen only once. The specimen was blood. These receptors all come from a woman in her late teens or twenties with Graves' hyperthyroidism. Each CDR3 is given with its conserved first and last residue. D genes are given only for firm matches.

cdr3_aa j_call v_call cdr3_length d_call
CASSLNRAREQYF TRBJ2-7 TRBV27 13 -
CASSYVQRNTEAFF TRBJ1-1 TRBV6-2/TRBV6-3 14 -
CATSRELEETRYGYTF TRBJ1-2 TRBV15 16 -
CASSIGAGGRGGELFF TRBJ2-2 TRBV19 16 TRBD1
CASRETEAAEKLFF TRBJ1-4 TRBV6-1 14 -
CASTSVTDTQYF TRBJ2-3 TRBV28 12 TRBD2
CASSLVTGYNYGYTF TRBJ1-2 TRBV5-6 15 -
CASSYLRVGFGASNEKLFF TRBJ1-4 TRBV6-5 19 -
CASSLQVNTGELFF TRBJ2-2 TRBV28 14 -
CASSLPGSRPQHF TRBJ1-5 TRBV28 13 -
CAISEELNQPQHF TRBJ1-5 TRBV10-3 13 -
CASRPEPYRGSNEKLFF TRBJ1-4 TRBV5-1 17 TRBD1
CASRNRTGDYTF TRBJ1-2 TRBV4-1 12 TRBD1
CASSFTTENSGNTIYF TRBJ1-3 TRBV12-3/TRBV12-4 16 -
CSARQGKETQYF TRBJ2-5 TRBV20-1 12 -
CAWRGAGGRAPNNEQFF TRBJ2-1 TRBV30 17 TRBD2
CSASRIDRGDEQYF TRBJ2-7 TRBV20-1 14 TRBD1
CASLLAGGGEQYF TRBJ2-7 TRBV6-2/TRBV6-3 13 -
CASSIDYRNTEAFF TRBJ1-1 TRBV19 14 -
CASSIDGGTYEQYF TRBJ2-7 TRBV19 14 -
CASSLASAGAPYEQYF TRBJ2-7 TRBV11-3 16 -
CASSQLRTSGDTDTQYF TRBJ2-3 TRBV4-3 17 TRBD2
CASSLAGTYGYTF TRBJ1-2 TRBV5-1 13 -
CASSMTGGSGEGDQETQYF TRBJ2-5 TRBV28 19 TRBD1
CATVGVAFLTDTQYF TRBJ2-3 TRBV6-5 15 -
CASRPLLAGAENEQFF TRBJ2-1 TRBV6-2/TRBV6-3 16 TRBD2
CASRGDPYNSPLHF TRBJ1-6 TRBV5-1 14 -
CASSQASWKDEQYF TRBJ2-7 TRBV14 14 -
CSASRSFAQPQHF TRBJ1-5 TRBV20-1 13 -